The 30 T cell receptor beta chains reported below all come from one sample, sequenced in a study of OX40 agonist ivuxolimab in advanced cancers. Library construction relied on the immunoSEQ multiplex PCR assay. The table comes from immuneACCESS by way of TCRdb, which keeps in-frame sequences with V and J called. Part of the clones is missing from these tables; in studies checked, under half for an unresolved V gene and the rest for unknown reasons. This sample has around 80,000 clones in its table, and about 85% of those were observed once. Approximately 2.3% of the sample is held by the ten biggest clonotypes. The input for sequencing was CD4+ or CD8+ T cells sorted from blood, taken in a trial of the OX40 agonist ivuxolimab. The receptors were sampled from an adult with an advanced solid tumor such as melanoma, head and neck, liver or kidney cancer.

The CDR3 DNA is TGCGCCAGCAGCTCCCTGACGGTTTCTGGGTCCTACGAGCAGTACTTC. Protein product: CASSSLTVSGSYEQYF. This rearrangement joins TRBV5-1 to TRBJ2-7; no clear D gene. The V gene lost 3 bases and the J gene lost 1 base, with 17 bases spanning the gap. This CDR3 contains 16 residues. Germline CDR1 SGHRS, CDR2 YFSETQ.

This clone was seen a few times. The rearrangement uses TRBV27 and TRBJ2-5, with 7 positions matching TRBD2. CDR1 and CDR2 from the germline V gene are MNHEY and SMNVEV (reference sequence). After removal of 3 bases from V and 2 bases from J, the junction contained 3 bases not matched to a gene. The CDR3 loop spans 14 amino acids. The CDR3 DNA follows: TGTGCCAGCAGTTTGGGGGGGAGACAAGAGACCCAGTACTTC. This codes for CASSLGGRQETQYF.

This clone came up once. The chain carries TRBV7-2 and TRBJ1-6, with D hard to call. With 3 bases removed from V and 0 bases from J, the gap between germline ends came to 6 bases. The germline CDR1 and CDR2 sequences are SGHTA and FQGNSA. The CDR3 contains 15 residues. CDR3 sequence (DNA): TGTGCCAGCAGCTTCTCGAGCTCCTATAATTCACCCCTCCACTTT. The encoded protein is CASSFSSSYNSPLHF.

The chain employs TRBV30 and TRBJ2-1; 10 bases are a match to TRBD2. CDR3 length: 13 amino acids. The V gene's germline CDR1 is GTSNPN and CDR2 SVGIG (reference sequence). V gave up 5 bases and J gave up 3 bases; unmatched junction bases: 1. The CDR3 is CAWSSGGYNEQFF. The CDR3, as DNA: TGTGCCTGGTCTAGCGGGGGCTACAATGAGCAGTTCTTC.

The chain has TRBV2 and TRBJ1-1; D ambiguous. CDR3 length equals 13 residues. V was pared by 4 bases and J by 3 bases, with 9 bases between. Germline V CDR1 and CDR2: SNHLY, FYNNEI. The CDR3 is CASSVDPDTEAFF. CDR3 sequence (DNA): TGTGCCAGCAGTGTTGACCCCGACACTGAAGCTTTCTTT.

The chain combines TRBV20-1 with TRBJ2-1; D uncertain. The CDR3 has 11 residues. Germline assignment: CDR1 DFQATT and CDR2 SNEGSKA (reference sequence). Trimming left V 3 bases short and J 7 bases short, with 7 bases between. In DNA form, the CDR3 reads TGCAGTGCTAGTCTGAGGAATGAGCAGTTCTTC. Translating it yields CSASLRNEQFF.

The rearrangement joins TRBV28 to TRBJ1-2; tentatively, D is TRBD1 (6 bases). Trimming took off 4 bases at V and 6 bases at J, with 15 bases between the two ends. The germline V gene has CDR1 MDHEN and CDR2 SYDVKM. The CDR3 is made up of 14 amino acids. DNA of the CDR3: TGTGCCAGCAGTTCCAATGACAGGTTGCATGGCTACACCTTC. Translated: CASSSNDRLHGYTF.

The chain has TRBV4-2 and TRBJ2-1; 7 bases map to TRBD2. Germline V gene sequence: CDR1 LGHNA, CDR2 YNFKEQ. This CDR3 has 12 residues. The trim removed 1 base at V and 12 bases at J, leaving 3 bases unmatched. The CDR3 reads CASSQAGGGQFF. The CDR3 bases are TGTGCCAGCAGCCAAGCGGGGGGTGGGCAGTTCTTC.

The chain links TRBV7-2 to TRBJ1-3; a possible D gene is TRBD1 (5 bases). V was shortened by 1 base and J by 0 bases, with 10 bases between the two germline ends. The CDR3 is made up of 16 amino acids. Germline values: CDR1 SGHTA, CDR2 FQGNSA. The CDR3 loop is CASSLVGGNSGNTIYF. CDR3 coding DNA: TGTGCCAGCAGCTTAGTTGGGGGAAACTCTGGAAACACCATATATTTT.

This clone occurred a few times. The chain uses TRBV6-5 and TRBJ1-6; 9 bases are shared with TRBD1. The CDR3 runs 15 residues. V lost 7 bases and J lost 6; bases outside the gene matches: 7. Germline CDR1 and CDR2: MNHEY and SVGAGI. The CDR3 region has the DNA TGTGCCAGCACCACACAGGGGGCAGGTAATTCACCCCTCCACTTT. Protein sequence: CASTTQGAGNSPLHF.

The rearrangement joins TRBV19 to TRBJ2-2; D is possibly TRBD2 (7 bases). CDR3 length equals 15 residues. CDR1 is LNHDA, CDR2 SQIVND, per germline (reference sequence). V dropped 3 bases and J dropped 7 bases, with 15 bases sitting between them. CDR3 sequence: CASSIAGALLGELFF. The CDR3 DNA reads as TGTGCCAGTAGTATTGCGGGGGCCCTCCTCGGGGAGCTGTTTTTT.

The rearrangement uses TRBV7-8 and TRBJ1-2; 11 bases map to TRBD1. Per germline, CDR1 SGHVS and CDR2 FQNEAQ. The CDR3 consists of 15 residues. Trimming took 5 bases from V and 7 from J; bases not matched to a gene: 9. CDR3 DNA: TGTGCCAGCAGCGCGTCCCGGGACAGGGGGGGTGGCTACACCTTC. Translation: CASSASRDRGGGYTF.

V is TRBV9 and J is TRBJ2-3; 7 bases map to TRBD2. V was clipped by 6 bases and J by 1 base; unmatched bases: 14. CDR3 length: 17 residues. Germline V gene data show CDR1 as SGDLS and CDR2 as YYNGEE. Here the CDR3 reads CASTLEGGQVGTDTQYF. The CDR3 coding sequence is TGTGCCAGCACCCTAGAGGGAGGGCAGGTTGGCACAGATACGCAGTATTTT.

A note on this clone: The CDR3 end shows no conserved phenylalanine or tryptophan, and so a read error is likely. The DNA is left out, because the CDR3 cannot be placed on it with certainty; the CDR3 is given as TCRdb lists it. V and J are TRBV6-1 and TRBJ1-2; the table's TRBD1 call for D was not verified on the DNA. CDR1 is MNHNS and CDR2 is SASEGT in the germline V gene. The CDR3 sequence runs 8 residues, both termini included. CDR3: CASSYPGH.

The V and J genes are TRBV15 and TRBJ1-2; D call uncertain. The germline CDR1 and CDR2 sequences are LNHNV and YYDKDF (reference sequence). V lost 0 bases and J 7 bases, leaving 6 bases between the germline ends. This CDR3 is built from 12 residues. The CDR3 sequence is CATSRERVGYTF. The CDR3, as DNA: TGTGCCACCAGCAGAGAAAGGGTTGGCTACACCTTC. The entire variable domain, with the rest obtained from reference TRBV15 and TRBJ1-2, is as follows: DAMVIQNPRYQVTQFGKPVTLSCSQTLNHNVMYWYQQKSSQAPKLLFHYYDKDFNNEADTPDNFQSRRPNTSFCFLDIRSPGLGDTAMYLCATSRERVGYTFGSGTRLTVV.

The chain recombines TRBV9 with TRBJ2-1; 7 bases agree with TRBD2. There are 18 residues in the CDR3. The trim removed 0 bases at V and 7 bases at J, leaving 16 bases unmatched. Per the germline V gene, CDR1 is SGDLS and CDR2 is YYNGEE. The CDR3 sequence is CASSVASWGGVKKNEQFF. The CDR3 bases are TGTGCCAGCAGCGTAGCGTCCTGGGGGGGAGTGAAAAAGAATGAGCAGTTCTTC.

The chain couples TRBV10-3 to TRBJ1-6; D is ambiguous. The germline CDR1 and CDR2 sequences are ENHRY and SYGVKD. The V gene lost 4 bases and the J gene lost 10 bases, with 8 bases spanning the gap. The CDR3 is 12 residues long. The CDR3 here is CAISGSESPLHF. DNA of the CDR3: TGTGCCATCAGTGGGTCGGAGTCACCCCTCCACTTT.

V gene TRBV7-9 combines with J gene TRBJ1-3; the D is unclear. The CDR3 covers 14 residues. Germline CDR1 is SEHNR and CDR2 is FQNEAQ (reference sequence). V lost 5 bases and J lost 2, with 10 bases in between. CDR3 sequence: CASSLTDTGNTIYF. DNA of the CDR3: TGTGCCAGCAGCCTAACCGATACTGGAAACACCATATATTTT.

V is TRBV5-5 and J is TRBJ2-3; the D gene is possibly TRBD1 (5 bases). Germline assignment: CDR1 SGHKS and CDR2 YYEKEE (reference sequence). Trimming took off 1 base at V and 6 bases at J, with 15 bases between the two ends. The CDR3 is 15 residues long. The chain's CDR3 is CASSLPQGIWDTQYF. CDR3 bases: TGTGCCAGCAGCTTGCCGCAGGGAATTTGGGATACGCAGTATTTT.

The chain joins TRBV5-4 to TRBJ2-7; D is perhaps TRBD1 (5 bases). CDR3 length: 14 amino acids. V shed 3 bases and J shed 2 bases, with 12 bases lying between them. CDR1 SGHNT and CDR2 YYREEE come from the germline V gene (reference sequence). For the CDR3, the DNA is TGTGCCAGCAGCTCCCGACAGACCACCTACGAGCAGTACTTC. Amino acid sequence: CASSSRQTTYEQYF.

The V call is TRBV6-1, the J call TRBJ1-5; D gene ambiguous. V gave up 3 bases and J gave up 11 bases, with 8 bases separating them. The CDR3 totals 11 residues. Per germline, CDR1 MNHNS and CDR2 SASEGT. The CDR3 reads CASSDIRAQHF. CDR3 nucleotides: TGTGCCAGCAGTGATATAAGAGCCCAGCATTTT.

The chain joins TRBV9 to TRBJ2-5, with D unresolved. Germline CDR1 SGDLS, CDR2 YYNGEE. CDR3 length: 15 amino acids. Trimming removed 0 bases from V and 1 base from J, with 10 bases in between. This CDR3 is CASSVGPTSQETQYF. The CDR3 coding sequence is TGTGCCAGCAGCGTAGGTCCAACATCCCAAGAGACCCAGTACTTC.

The rearrangement joins TRBV11-1 to TRBJ2-3; 7 bases are shared with TRBD2. CDR1 and CDR2 (germline): SGHAT, FQDESV (reference sequence). The CDR3 extends over 17 amino acids. After removal of 4 bases from V and 0 bases from J, the junction contained 10 bases not matched to a gene. Here the CDR3 reads CASSSSKAGPSTDTQYF. The CDR3 DNA is TGTGCCAGCAGCTCCTCAAAAGCGGGGCCCAGCACAGATACGCAGTATTTT.

In this sample, this clone turned up a few times. The genes are TRBV30 and TRBJ2-7; D possibly corresponds to TRBD1 (7 bases). The germline V gene has CDR1 GTSNPN and CDR2 SVGIG (reference sequence). V was cut by 4 bases and J by 3 bases, with 16 bases left in between. The CDR3 contains 14 residues. CDR3 DNA: TGTGCCTGGAAGTCCGGCAGGGGGGACTACGAGCAGTACTTC. Translation: CAWKSGRGDYEQYF.

This chain connects TRBV28 to TRBJ2-7; D is perhaps TRBD1 (6 bases). The CDR3 is 17 residues long. Germline lookup yields CDR1 MDHEN and CDR2 SYDVKM. V gave up 3 bases and J gave up 3 bases, with 21 bases separating them. The CDR3 is CASSLPPVNRAYYEQYF. CDR3 coding DNA: TGTGCCAGCAGTTTGCCTCCGGTGAACAGGGCTTACTACGAGCAGTACTTC.

This sequence joins TRBV10-3 and TRBJ1-1; possible D gene TRBD1, 5 bases. Trimming took 3 bases from V and 4 from J, leaving 18 bases between them. Looked up from germline, CDR1 is ENHRY and CDR2 is SYGVKD. The CDR3 length is 16 residues. CDR3 nucleotides: TGTGCCATCAGTGATAAGGTCCGATCAAGGGGCACTGAAGCTTTCTTT. Translation gives CAISDKVRSRGTEAFF.

This clone occurred once. The rearrangement links TRBV7-3 to TRBJ2-3; 7 positions agree with TRBD2. V lost 4 bases, J lost 2 bases, and 3 bases stayed unmatched. Germline V lookup: CDR1 SGHTA, CDR2 FQGTGA. CDR3 length equals 14 residues. The CDR3 DNA reads as TGTGCCAGCAGCTCGCGGGGGTTCACAGATACGCAGTATTTT. Amino acid sequence: CASSSRGFTDTQYF.

The chain recombines TRBV6-1 with TRBJ1-1; D may be TRBD1 (5 bases). This CDR3 spans 13 amino acids. V was shortened by 4 bases and J by 4 bases, with 10 bases between the two germline ends. CDR1 is MNHNS, CDR2 SASEGT, per germline. The CDR3 DNA is TGTGCCAGCAGTGTGGGGGAGGGCACTGAAGCTTTCTTT. Protein sequence: CASSVGEGTEAFF.

V gene TRBV7-9 combines with J gene TRBJ2-1; TRBD1 or TRBD2 may be the D gene (5 bases each). Germline CDR1 SEHNR, CDR2 FQNEAQ (reference sequence). The CDR3 has 15 amino acids. The ends were cut back, 1 base at V and 0 bases at J, with 7 bases in the middle. The CDR3 DNA sequence: TGTGCCAGCAGCTTAGGGGACCCCTCCTACAATGAGCAGTTCTTC. It codes for CASSLGDPSYNEQFF.

The chain couples TRBV10-3 to TRBJ2-5, with D hard to call. The CDR3 has 14 amino acids. The germline V and J ends were trimmed by 0 bases and 2 bases, with 7 bases remaining between them. CDR1 is ENHRY and CDR2 is SYGVKD in the germline V gene. In DNA form, the CDR3 reads TGTGCCATCAGTGAGTCTAATCAGCAAGAGACCCAGTACTTC. Residues: CAISESNQQETQYF.